The 9 T cell receptor beta chains presented below share a single source sample, sequenced in a study of OX40 agonist ivuxolimab in advanced cancers. Generated by immunoSEQ multiplex PCR, the TCRdb table keeps only in-frame clones and is missing some. The sample records tens of thousands of clones, approximately 88% being singletons. The specimen was CD4+ or CD8+ T cells sorted from blood, collected in a trial of the OX40 agonist ivuxolimab. The receptors derive from an adult with an advanced solid tumor such as melanoma, head and neck, liver or kidney cancer.

The chain employs TRBV7-8 and TRBJ2-5; D gene ambiguous. Germline CDR1 is SGHVS and CDR2 is FQNEAQ. The CDR3 spans 14 residues. With 5 bases removed from V and 2 bases from J, the gap between germline ends came to 12 bases. The CDR3 protein is CASSPPLEQETQYF. The CDR3, as DNA: TGTGCCAGCAGCCCCCCCCTGGAACAAGAGACCCAGTACTTC.

This clone was detected once. The rearrangement joins TRBV7-9 to TRBJ2-1; 12 positions match TRBD2. The CDR3 has 16 amino acids. From germline, CDR1 is SEHNR and CDR2 FQNEAQ (reference sequence). J gave up 4 bases and V 8 bases, and 9 bases lay outside the gene matches. As DNA, the CDR3 is TGTGCCAGCCTTGACCCGGGACTAGCGGGTTACAATGAGCAGTTCTTC. It encodes CASLDPGLAGYNEQFF.

The rearrangement uses TRBV30 and TRBJ1-1; TRBD1 agrees at 7 bases. The CDR3 runs 13 residues. The V gene's germline CDR1 is GTSNPN and CDR2 SVGIG (reference sequence). J lost 1 base, V lost 4 bases, and 3 bases had no gene match. The CDR3, as DNA: TGTGCCTGGAAGGGGACAGAGAACACTGAAGCTTTCTTT. Translation gives CAWKGTENTEAFF. Variable domain in full (rest from reference TRBV30 and TRBJ1-1): SQTIHQWPATLVQPVGSPLSLECTVEGTSNPNLYWYRQAAGRGLQLLFYSVGIGQISSEVPQNLSASRPQDRQFILSSKKLLLSDSGFYLCAWKGTENTEAFFGQGTRLTVV.

The chain combines TRBV27 with TRBJ2-5; a possible D gene is TRBD1 (5 bases). Judging by the DNA end, TRBJ2-7 fits better; the J call may be wrong. Germline CDR1 MNHEY, CDR2 SMNVEV (reference sequence). The CDR3 has 14 residues. CDR3 nucleotides: TGTGCCAGCAGTTTGGGGTCGACAGTGAACGAGCAGTACTTC. Residues: CASSLGSTVNEQYF.

The chain couples TRBV6-5 to TRBJ1-3; D is ambiguous. This CDR3 is built from 15 residues. From germline, CDR1 is MNHEY and CDR2 SVGAGI. V was trimmed by 6 bases and J by 0 bases, leaving 12 bases between them. The CDR3 is CASSPSSTSGNTIYF. Here the CDR3 DNA reads TGTGCCAGCAGCCCCTCGTCGACCTCTGGAAACACCATATATTTT.

This clone was seen more than once but under ten times. The chain carries TRBV15 and TRBJ1-2; no definite D call. The CDR3 spans 14 residues. Per germline, CDR1 LNHNV and CDR2 YYDKDF (reference sequence). V was cut by 4 bases and J by 7 bases, with 16 bases left in between. CDR3 coding DNA: TGTGCCACCAGCACTAGCAGTGAGCACGGTGGCTACACCTTC. Translated, it gives CATSTSSEHGGYTF.

The genes are TRBV10-3 and TRBJ1-1, with a weak D call TRBD1 (5 bases). Germline-derived CDR1 and CDR2 are ENHRY and SYGVKD. The CDR3 covers 15 residues. The V and J ends lost 3 bases and 0 bases respectively, with 11 bases between them. CDR3 residues: CAISDPGHLNTEAFF. DNA for the CDR3: TGTGCCATCAGTGACCCCGGACACCTGAACACTGAAGCTTTCTTT.

The CDR3 loop reads CASWLGTGRDTQYF. CDR3 DNA sequence: TGTGCCAGCTGGCTAGGGACAGGTAGAGATACGCAGTATTTT. V gene TRBV27 combines with J gene TRBJ2-3, with 8 bases lining up with TRBD1. Trimming cost V 8 bases and J 5 bases; bases outside gene matches: 9. CDR3 size: 14 residues. Germline values: CDR1 MNHEY, CDR2 SMNVEV (reference sequence).

This chain joins TRBV7-8 and TRBJ2-3; D gene uncertain. There are 17 residues in the CDR3. Germline lookup yields CDR1 SGHVS and CDR2 FQNEAQ. Trimming stripped 1 base from V and 0 bases from J, with 14 bases between. CDR3 DNA sequence: TGTGCCAGCAGCTTAGTTTGGTCCCAACCTAGCACAGATACGCAGTATTTT. Translation gives CASSLVWSQPSTDTQYF.